Shown below are 21 T cell receptor beta chains from a single sample sequenced in a study of T-cell reconstitution after alpha-beta-depleted transplantation in children (dated by TCRdb to about 2016). The treatment or condition label on this specimen signifies: allogeneic hematopoietic cell transplantation with graft depleted of TCRalphabeta T cells and CD19 B cells. The library was obtained by PCR. These reads were obtained on an Illumina HiSeq 2500. TCR library preparation used molecular barcoding, with unique molecular identifiers applied to normalize quantification of the TCRbeta repertoire. TCRdb passed the public sequencing reads through fastp at Q25 and MiXCR, retaining productive beta sequences. When rows share a CDR3 protein, they turn into one entry using the most common DNA and genes. This sample is represented by around 300,000 distinct CDR3 sequences; approximately 10% of them were singletons. 23% of the sample is held by the ten biggest clonotypes.

Here the sequenced sample was peripheral blood, taken 180 days after TCRalphabeta/CD19-depleted stem cell transplant. All receptors come from a male patient between 2 and 10 years old who had a stem cell transplant for chronic granulomatous disease, so the T cells may come from the graft donor.

This clonotype was counted many times. The rearrangement links TRBV28 to TRBJ2-7, with TRBD2 identical over 7 bases. From germline, CDR1 is MDHEN and CDR2 SYDVKM. V gave up 5 bases and J gave up 0 bases; unmatched junction bases: 16. This CDR3 contains 18 residues. The CDR3 loop is CASSPAPPTSVSSYEQYF. The CDR3 DNA is TGTGCCAGCAGTCCCGCACCCCCCACTAGCGTTTCCTCCTACGAGCAGTACTTC.

This clonotype was detected ten times or more. This chain uses TRBV18 with TRBJ2-1; TRBD1 might be the D (6 bases). The CDR3 is 13 residues long. CDR1 is KGHSH, CDR2 LQKENI, per germline. The V end lost 5 bases, the J end lost 5 bases, and 10 bases lay between the germline ends. In nucleotides, the CDR3 is TGTGCCAGCTCAACTAACAGGGACAATGAGCAGTTCTTC. Protein sequence: CASSTNRDNEQFF.

This clonotype was counted at least ten times. The chain couples TRBV27 to TRBJ2-7; D assignment may be TRBD1 or TRBD2 (5 bases each). Germline CDR1 is MNHEY and CDR2 is SMNVEV (reference sequence). This CDR3 is built from 15 residues. V lost 4 bases, J lost 4 bases, and 17 bases lay in between. DNA of the CDR3: TGTGCCAGCAGTTGGACTCCCCGGGGCGGTTACGAGCAGTACTTC. It yields the protein CASSWTPRGGYEQYF.

In its sample, this clonotype was seen many times. V usage is TRBV12-3 or TRBV12-4 and J usage is TRBJ1-6; TRBD1 might be the D (5 bases). This CDR3 spans 13 amino acids. The V end was cut by 6 bases, the J end by 7 bases, with 10 bases between. In nucleotides, the CDR3 is TGTGCCAGCAGAGGGACCGAGAATTCACCCCTCCACTTT. Translated, it gives CASRGTENSPLHF.

At least ten counts were recorded for this clonotype. CDR3 region: CSARPKPPTDTQYF. Written as DNA, the CDR3 is TGCAGTGCTAGACCTAAGCCCCCCACAGATACGCAGTATTTT. This chain links TRBV20-1 with TRBJ2-3; D remains unclear. The CDR3 is 14 residues long. Germline V gene lookup returns CDR1 DFQATT and CDR2 SNEGSKA (reference sequence). The V and J ends lost 2 bases and 2 bases respectively, with 11 bases between them.

This clonotype was seen ten or more times. The chain is built from TRBV12-3 or TRBV12-4 and TRBJ2-7; unclear D gene. Trimming took off 1 base at V and 0 bases at J, with 7 bases between the two ends. This CDR3 spans 14 amino acids. CDR3 bases: TGTGCCAGCAGTTTAGGTGGGCGCTCCTACGAGCAGTACTTC. It specifies CASSLGGRSYEQYF.

This clonotype showed up many times. J is TRBJ2-1 and V is TRBV20-1; no definite D call. Trimming shortened V by 3 bases and J by 7 bases, and 13 bases separated the two germline ends. The germline V gene has CDR1 DFQATT and CDR2 SNEGSKA (reference sequence). The CDR3 has 13 residues. CDR3 sequence reads: CSASRQARNEQFF. The CDR3 DNA reads as TGCAGTGCTAGCAGGCAGGCAAGGAATGAGCAGTTCTTC.

This clonotype was detected many times. The rearrangement links TRBV15 to TRBJ2-5; unclear D gene. The CDR3 spans 12 residues. The V and J ends lost 1 base and 5 bases respectively, with 5 bases between them. Germline lookup yields CDR1 LNHNV and CDR2 YYDKDF (reference sequence). The CDR3 sequence is CATSRGPETQYF. The CDR3, as DNA: TGTGCCACCAGCAGAGGCCCCGAGACCCAGTACTTC.

This clonotype was detected ten times or more. This chain links TRBV6-2 or TRBV6-3 with TRBJ2-7, with D possibly matching TRBD1 (5 bases). Trimming removed 0 bases from V and 7 bases from J, with 22 bases in between. The CDR3 covers 17 residues. Germline V gene sequence: CDR1 MNHEY, CDR2 SVGEGT. The CDR3 DNA reads as TGTGCCAGCAGTTACTCGTCTCAGGGCTGGCCATTTGAGGAGCAGTACTTC. Its translation is CASSYSSQGWPFEEQYF.

This clonotype was observed at least ten times. The chain is built from TRBV6-2 or TRBV6-3 and TRBJ1-2, with D perhaps matching TRBD1 (5 bases). This CDR3 has 14 residues. The germline CDR1 and CDR2 sequences are MNHEY and SVGEGT. V was shortened by 6 bases and J by 7 bases, with 18 bases between the two germline ends. As DNA, the CDR3 is TGTGCCAGCAGCCCACCGGGGCGCACGTTTGGCTACACCTTC. Translated: CASSPPGRTFGYTF.

This clonotype was detected ten times or more. The chain is built from TRBV20-1 and TRBJ2-1; D possibly corresponds to TRBD1 (6 bases). V dropped 8 bases and J dropped 4 bases, with 15 bases sitting between them. The CDR3 length is 13 residues. CDR1 and CDR2 (germline): DFQATT, SNEGSKA (reference sequence). CDR3 sequence (DNA): TGCAGTACCACTCGGGACAAATACAATGAGCAGTTCTTC. Translating it yields CSTTRDKYNEQFF.

This clonotype came up a few times. This chain uses TRBV3-1 with TRBJ1-2; D possibly corresponds to TRBD1 (6 bases). The ends were cut back, 2 bases at V and 0 bases at J, with 10 bases in the middle. From germline, CDR1 is LGHDT and CDR2 YNNKEL (reference sequence). This CDR3 has 15 amino acids. The CDR3 nucleotides read TGTGCCAGCAGCCAAAGACAGGACTCTAACTATGGCTACACCTTC. Its translation is CASSQRQDSNYGYTF.

There are many counts of this clonotype. This rearrangement joins TRBV12-3 or TRBV12-4 to TRBJ2-7; no clear D. The CDR3 sequence is 11 residues long. V lost 3 bases to trimming and J lost 6 bases, with 6 bases between them. CDR3 region: CASSFLSEQYF. The CDR3 nucleotides read TGTGCCAGCAGTTTTCTTAGCGAGCAGTACTTC.

In this sample, this clonotype turned up many times. The chain carries TRBV27 and TRBJ2-2, with D possibly being TRBD2 (6 bases). The ends were cut back, 2 bases at V and 0 bases at J, with 13 bases in the middle. Germline V gives CDR1 MNHEY, CDR2 SMNVEV (reference sequence). The CDR3 has 17 residues. The DNA of the CDR3 is TGTGCCAGCAGTTTAAGGGGACTGCGAGCGAACACCGGGGAGCTGTTTTTT. It codes for CASSLRGLRANTGELFF.

This clonotype was seen ten or more times. The rearrangement links TRBV5-1 to TRBJ2-1, with D perhaps matching TRBD2 (6 bases). The CDR3 totals 17 residues. V was clipped by 0 bases and J by 2 bases, with 15 bases between them. Germline-derived CDR1 and CDR2 are SGHRS and YFSETQ. The CDR3 spells CASSLGGQWGAYNEQFF. CDR3 DNA: TGCGCCAGCAGCTTGGGGGGCCAGTGGGGGGCCTACAATGAGCAGTTCTTC.

This clonotype was detected many times. The rearrangement uses TRBV10-2 and TRBJ2-1, with a possible D match to TRBD2 (5 bases). Germline assignment: CDR1 WSHSY and CDR2 SAAADI. Trimming stripped 5 bases from V and 6 bases from J, with 11 bases between. The CDR3 sequence is 13 residues long. CDR3 sequence reads: CASSRRIGNEQFF. The CDR3 DNA follows: TGCGCCAGCAGTAGGAGGATAGGCAATGAGCAGTTCTTC.

In its sample, this clonotype was seen many times. The chain employs TRBV28 and TRBJ2-5; the D gene is possibly TRBD2 (7 bases). Germline CDR1 and CDR2: MDHEN and SYDVKM. Trimming removed 3 bases from V and 4 bases from J, with 15 bases in between. The CDR3 has 15 residues. As DNA, the CDR3 is TGTGCCAGCAGTTTCGAGGGGGGAGGGCGAGAGACCCAGTACTTC. Translation: CASSFEGGGRETQYF.

The chain combines TRBV2 with TRBJ2-4, with a tentative D call TRBD2 (5 bases). CDR1 and CDR2 from the germline V gene are SNHLY and FYNNEI. There are 13 residues in the CDR3. Deletions cut 3 bases from V and 8 bases from J, with 11 bases between. The CDR3 reads CASSDREKHIQYF. The CDR3 nucleotides are TGTGCCAGCAGTGATAGGGAGAAGCACATTCAGTACTTC.

This clonotype was found many times. The chain links TRBV12-3 or TRBV12-4 to TRBJ2-2, with D possibly being TRBD1 (6 bases). The ends were cut back, 6 bases at V and 5 bases at J, with 19 bases in the middle. This CDR3 is built from 16 residues. The CDR3: CASSPQGLGGTGELFF. CDR3 coding DNA: TGTGCCAGCAGCCCACAGGGTTTAGGTGGTACCGGGGAGCTGTTTTTT.

The table lists this clonotype with many counts. This chain's CDR3 is CSASRGSSYEQYF. CDR3 nucleotides: TGCAGTGCTAGTCGAGGTAGCTCCTACGAGCAGTACTTC. The chain links TRBV20-1 to TRBJ2-7; no clear D gene. The V end lost 3 bases, the J end lost 0 bases, and 9 bases lay between the germline ends. Per the germline V gene, CDR1 is DFQATT and CDR2 is SNEGSKA (reference sequence). The CDR3 contains 13 residues.

This clonotype was found many times. The rearrangement links TRBV7-9 to TRBJ2-5, with 8 bases fitting TRBD2. In germline, CDR1 is SEHNR, CDR2 FQNEAQ (reference sequence). This CDR3 is built from 17 residues. Losses at the gene ends were 4 bases for V and 5 bases for J; bases not matched to a gene: 15. The CDR3 nucleotides read TGTGCCAGCAGCTCATTAGCGGGACCGGGGATTCGGGAGACCCAGTACTTC. This sequence encodes CASSSLAGPGIRETQYF. The full variable domain, rest sourced from reference TRBV7-9 and TRBJ2-5, is DTGVSQNPRHKITKRGQNVTFRCDPISEHNRLYWYRQTLGQGPEFLTYFQNEAQLEKSRLLSDRFSAERPKGSFSTLEIQRTEQGDSAMYLCASSSLAGPGIRETQYFGPGTRLLVL.